This is a list of T cell receptor beta chains from one sample in a study of T cells after yellow fever vaccination. Each CDR3 protein is one row after TCRdb ran MiXCR on the 5' RACE reads. In the table there are under 55,000 distinct CDR3 sequences, roughly 7% of which are singletons. This specimen was CD8+ T cells not binding an NS4B(214-222) dextramer, sorted from PBMCs, taken 45 days after the yellow fever booster vaccination. These receptor sequences come from a man aged 30 to 45 who received the YFV17D yellow fever vaccine. Each CDR3 is given with its conserved first and last residue. Each record gives: J gene, D gene, V gene, clone size, CDR3 protein, CDR3 DNA. The D gene is left open where the match is weak. Clone size is stated in some rows and not others, as once, few, many or a class when expanded.

TRBJ2-1 | TRBD2 | TRBV6-2/TRBV6-3 | many | CASSTTGLAGFSYNEQFF | TGTGCCAGCAGTACGACGGGACTAGCGGGATTTTCCTACAATGAGCAGTTCTTC
TRBJ2-3 | . | TRBV4-3 | many | CASSPGNSRSTDTQYF | TGCGCCAGCAGCCCCGGGAACTCCCGGTCCACAGATACGCAGTATTTT
TRBJ2-7 | TRBD2 | TRBV29-1 | many | CSALSGDSYEQYF | TGCAGCGCCCTAAGCGGGGACTCCTACGAGCAGTACTTC
TRBJ2-7 | . | TRBV27 | many | CASRSAGKGYRDEQYF | TGTGCCAGCAGGTCGGCTGGAAAGGGTTATAGAGACGAGCAGTACTTC
TRBJ2-7 | TRBD1 | TRBV5-1 | . | CASSDRVYYEQYF | TGCGCCAGCAGCGACAGGGTTTACTACGAGCAGTACTTC
TRBJ2-1 | TRBD2 | TRBV5-1 | many | CASSWTSGNNEQFF | TGCGCCAGCAGCTGGACTAGCGGGAACAATGAGCAGTTCTTC
TRBJ2-3 | . | TRBV12-3/TRBV12-4 | many | CASSFGGGSSDTQYF | TGTGCCAGCAGTTTTGGTGGGGGCTCCTCAGATACGCAGTATTTT
TRBJ2-7 | TRBD2 | TRBV7-6 | many | CASSPSSGRYYEQYF | TGTGCCAGCAGCCCCTCTAGCGGGAGATATTACGAGCAGTACTTC
TRBJ2-7 | . | TRBV7-2 | many | CASSLAGTSYEQYF | TGTGCCAGCAGCTTAGCCGGGACTTCCTACGAGCAGTACTTC
TRBJ2-1 | TRBD2 | TRBV6-2/TRBV6-3 | many | CASSGVAGLNEQFF | TGTGCCAGCAGTGGGGTAGCGGGTCTCAATGAGCAGTTCTTC
TRBJ2-5 | TRBD2 | TRBV7-6 | . | CASSLEVAGLEETQYF | TGTGCCAGCAGCTTGGAGGTAGCGGGACTGGAAGAGACCCAGTACTTC
TRBJ1-3 | . | TRBV30 | . | CAWSFQDISGNTIYF | TGTGCCTGGAGTTTCCAGGACATCTCTGGAAACACCATATATTTT
TRBJ2-7 | . | TRBV7-7 | many | CASSPADGGPYEQYF | TGTGCTAGCAGCCCTGCCGACGGGGGACCCTACGAGCAGTACTTC
TRBJ1-2 | . | TRBV28 | many | CASSLLGVEPYGYTF | TGTGCCAGCAGTTTATTGGGGGTAGAGCCCTATGGCTACACCTTC
TRBJ2-3 | . | TRBV15 | many | CATSRYGGTDTQYF | TGTGCCACCAGCAGATATGGGGGCACAGATACGCAGTATTTT
TRBJ2-3 | TRBD2 | TRBV23-1 | . | CASSQTSGTSGPRSTDTQYF | TGCGCCAGCAGTCAGACGTCCGGGACTAGCGGACCACGGAGCACAGATACGCAGTATTTT
TRBJ2-1 | TRBD2 | TRBV4-1 | many | CASSPGLAGGPQYYNEQFF | TGCGCCAGCAGCCCCGGACTAGCGGGAGGGCCACAATACTACAATGAGCAGTTCTTC
TRBJ2-7 | TRBD2 | TRBV20-1 | many | CSATPSGTYEQYF | TGCAGTGCCACACCTAGCGGAACCTACGAGCAGTACTTC
TRBJ2-7 | TRBD1 | TRBV29-1 | many | CSVGGQDRAPEQYF | TGCAGCGTTGGGGGGCAGGACAGGGCTCCCGAGCAGTACTTC
TRBJ1-6 | . | TRBV27 | many | CANHRWGSSYNSPLHF | TGTGCCAACCATCGGTGGGGTTCGTCCTATAATTCACCCCTCCACTTT
TRBJ2-1 | TRBD2 | TRBV7-8 | many | CASSPTLAGVWEQFF | TGTGCCAGCAGCCCAACACTAGCGGGAGTTTGGGAGCAGTTCTTC
TRBJ2-5 | . | TRBV20-1 | many | CSARESGGHDFWIETQYF | TGCAGTGCTAGAGAATCAGGAGGTCATGACTTTTGGATAGAGACCCAGTACTTC
TRBJ1-4 | TRBD1 | TRBV27 | many | CASSLNLGQGPDEKLFF | TGTGCCAGCAGTTTAAACCTAGGACAGGGGCCTGATGAAAAACTGTTTTTT
TRBJ1-4 | . | TRBV10-3 | . | CAISGGADNEKLFF | TGTGCCATCAGTGGAGGGGCGGATAATGAAAAACTGTTTTTT
TRBJ2-7 | TRBD2 | TRBV6-2/TRBV6-3 | . | CASSHGGRLHEQYF | TGTGCCAGCAGTCACGGGGGGAGACTTCACGAGCAGTACTTC
TRBJ2-2 | . | TRBV29-1 | . | CSVEASLGELFF | TGCAGCGTTGAAGCCTCACTTGGGGAGCTGTTTTTT
TRBJ2-3 | . | TRBV12-3/TRBV12-4 | many | CASSFSPQRRTTDTQYF | TGTGCCAGCAGTTTCTCCCCCCAGCGGAGGACCACAGATACGCAGTATTTT
TRBJ2-1 | . | TRBV11-2 | many | CASSPHSAGEQFF | TGTGCCAGCAGCCCTCATTCAGCAGGTGAGCAGTTCTTC
TRBJ2-2 | TRBD2 | TRBV7-8 | many | CASSLAGKTSGTGELFF | TGTGCCAGCAGCTTAGCGGGGAAGACTAGCGGGACCGGGGAGCTGTTTTTT
TRBJ2-2 | TRBD2 | TRBV7-8 | many | CASSLWAGGGILGELFF | TGTGCCAGCAGCTTATGGGCGGGAGGCGGAATATTGGGGGAGCTGTTTTTT
TRBJ2-5 | . | TRBV6-5 | many | CASSYSKGNQETQYF | TGTGCCAGCAGTTACTCGAAGGGTAACCAAGAGACCCAGTACTTC
TRBJ2-1 | . | TRBV3-2 | many | CASSPVNDNEQFF | TGTGCCAGCAGCCCGGTAAACGACAATGAGCAGTTCTTC
TRBJ2-1 | TRBD2 | TRBV9 | many | CASSTSGRDSEQFF | TGTGCCAGCAGCACTAGCGGGAGAGACAGCGAGCAGTTCTTC
TRBJ2-5 | . | TRBV20-1 | many | CSARPTYAEETQYF | TGCAGTGCTAGGCCTACCTACGCAGAAGAGACCCAGTACTTC
TRBJ2-7 | . | TRBV18 | many | CASSPPGRNEGEQYF | TGTGCCAGCTCACCACCGGGACGAAATGAGGGGGAGCAGTACTTC
TRBJ1-1 | . | TRBV20-1 | many | CSCDRGEADTEAFF | TGCAGTTGCGATCGAGGGGAGGCGGACACTGAAGCTTTCTTT
TRBJ2-7 | TRBD1 | TRBV5-4 | many | CASSYGQGPYEQYF | TGTGCCAGCAGCTACGGACAGGGTCCCTACGAGCAGTACTTC
TRBJ2-1 | . | TRBV12-3/TRBV12-4 | many | CASSPGQGTYNEQFF | TGTGCCAGCAGTCCGGGACAAGGGACCTACAATGAGCAGTTCTTC
TRBJ2-3 | . | TRBV10-1 | many | CASSGEAGRTDTQYF | TGCGCCAGCAGCGGGGAGGCAGGTCGCACAGATACGCAGTATTTT
TRBJ2-7 | . | TRBV7-9 | many | CASNIQGSPGEQYF | TGTGCCAGCAACATACAGGGCTCTCCGGGTGAGCAGTACTTC
TRBJ2-3 | . | TRBV27 | many | CASSLRGSGTDTQYF | TGTGCCAGCAGTCTCCGTGGGTCTGGGACAGATACGCAGTATTTT
TRBJ1-5 | . | TRBV19 | many | CASSIMGGGNQPQHF | TGTGCCAGTAGTATTATGGGGGGCGGCAATCAGCCCCAGCATTTT
TRBJ2-1 | . | TRBV6-2/TRBV6-3 | many | CASSYAGLNEQFF | TGTGCCAGCAGTTACGCGGGCCTCAATGAGCAGTTCTTC
TRBJ2-1 | . | TRBV11-2 | . | CASSPKASSSSYNEQFF | TGTGCCAGCAGCCCGAAGGCTAGCTCGAGCTCCTACAATGAGCAGTTCTTC
TRBJ2-1 | . | TRBV7-9 | few | CASSPTRNEQFF | TGTGCCAGCAGCCCAACCCGGAATGAGCAGTTCTTC
TRBJ2-5 | . | TRBV11-2 | few | CASSLEVADQETQYF | TGTGCCAGCAGCTTAGAGGTAGCAGATCAAGAGACCCAGTACTTC
TRBJ2-1 | . | TRBV27 | . | CASSSLRGQQFWWF | TGTGCCAGCAGTTCCTTGCGTGGGCAACAATTTTGGTGGTTC
TRBJ2-3 | . | TRBV10-3 | many | CAISESSTWDTQYF | TGTGCCATCAGTGAGTCGTCGACCTGGGATACGCAGTATTTT
TRBJ2-3 | . | TRBV5-1 | many | CASSLVGTTTPTDTQYF | TGCGCCAGCAGCTTGGTTGGGACCACTACCCCCACAGATACGCAGTATTTT
TRBJ2-7 | TRBD2 | TRBV20-1 | many | CSASDLAGVAYEQYF | TGCAGTGCTAGTGATCTAGCGGGAGTCGCCTACGAGCAGTACTTC
TRBJ1-3 | . | TRBV13 | . | CASSLAPATSGNTIYF | TGTGCCAGCAGCTTAGCCCCAGCTACCTCTGGAAACACCATATATTTT
TRBJ2-3 | . | TRBV27 | many | CATLTKGGAVSTDTQYF | TGTGCCACCCTGACGAAGGGGGGGGCCGTTAGCACAGATACGCAGTATTTT
TRBJ2-7 | . | TRBV4-3 | few | CASSQLKGVPYEQYF | TGCGCCAGCAGCCAATTGAAGGGGGTTCCCTACGAGCAGTACTTC
TRBJ1-1 | . | TRBV20-1 | many | CSASGGRDTEAFF | TGCAGTGCTAGCGGGGGGAGAGACACTGAAGCTTTCTTT
TRBJ2-7 | TRBD2 | TRBV4-3 | many | CASSPTTSDEQYF | TGCGCCAGCAGCCCCACAACTAGCGACGAGCAGTACTTC
TRBJ2-2 | . | TRBV24-1 | many | CATSDLLPGTDTGELFF | TGTGCCACCAGTGATTTGTTGCCGGGGACGGACACCGGGGAGCTGTTTTTT
TRBJ2-7 | . | TRBV20-1 | . | CSALDSYEQYF | TGCAGTGCTTTGGACTCCTACGAGCAGTACTTC
TRBJ2-1 | TRBD2 | TRBV2 | . | CTCSLTAGVSVSYNEQFF | TGTACCTGCAGTTTAACCGCGGGGGTTAGCGTCTCCTACAATGAGCAGTTCTTC
TRBJ1-1 | . | TRBV6-5 | many | CASSYIQGQNTEAFF | TGTGCCAGCAGTTACATACAGGGCCAGAACACTGAAGCTTTCTTT
TRBJ2-7 | . | TRBV7-2 | . | CASSLASSVPYEQYF | TGTGCCAGCAGCTTAGCGTCTAGCGTTCCCTACGAGCAGTACTTC